Below are 14 T cell receptor beta chains sequenced from a single sample in a study of Ad26.COV2.S vaccination and SARS-CoV-2 variants. The assay was immunoSEQ multiplex PCR, and TCRdb's table has in-frame clones only and misses some. In the table there are around 300,000 clones, 88% of which are singletons. Treatment described: roughly 19 received Ad26.COV2.S at low or high dose, single or two shots; 5 received placebo; per-sample allocation not given. All samples were drawn on day 63, counting from the first vaccine or placebo injection. The source material was peripheral blood, sampled in a trial of Ad26.COV2.S vaccine versus placebo. Every receptor here comes from a person between 18 and 60 years old who received the Ad26.COV2.S COVID-19 vaccine or a placebo.

This chain links TRBV9 with TRBJ1-5, with 9 bases matching TRBD1. The V and J ends lost 2 bases and 3 bases, in that order; junction bases with no gene match: 3. This CDR3 is built from 15 residues. The germline CDR1 and CDR2 sequences are SGDLS and YYNGEE. CDR3 amino acids: CASSVGTGNNQPQHF. CDR3 DNA: TGTGCCAGCAGCGTCGGGACAGGGAACAATCAGCCCCAGCATTTT.

This clone occurred once. V is TRBV28 and J is TRBJ2-2; D is perhaps TRBD1 or TRBD2 (6 bases each). Germline values: CDR1 MDHEN, CDR2 SYDVKM. The CDR3 extends over 15 amino acids. V was shortened by 5 bases and J by 6 bases, with 16 bases between the two germline ends. The chain's CDR3 is CASSVPGAEAGELFF. The CDR3 DNA reads TGTGCCAGCAGTGTTCCGGGGGCTGAGGCCGGGGAGCTGTTTTTT. The variable domain in full, completed from reference TRBV28 and TRBJ2-2, reads DVKVTQSSRYLVKRTGEKVFLECVQDMDHENMFWYRQDPGLGLRLIYFSYDVKMKEKGDIPEGYSVSREKKERFSLILESASTNQTSMYLCASSVPGAEAGELFFGEGSRLTVL.

The chain uses TRBV19 and TRBJ1-2; maybe TRBD1 (6 bases). From germline, CDR1 is LNHDA and CDR2 SQIVND (reference sequence). V was pared by 6 bases and J by 6 bases, with 14 bases between. The CDR3 spans 13 residues. The CDR3 coding sequence is TGTGCCAGTAGGGGCAGGGGATTCGATGGCTACACCTTC. It encodes CASRGRGFDGYTF.

The J gene is TRBJ2-7, the V gene TRBV7-6; either TRBD1 or TRBD2 may fit D (5 bases each). The CDR3 extends over 17 amino acids. Germline loops: CDR1 SGHVS, CDR2 FNYEAQ. Trimming removed 1 base at V and 1 base at J, with 17 bases between. CDR3 DNA sequence: TGTGCCAGCAGCTTAGTCGGGGCGCAGACGGCTTCCTACGAGCAGTACTTC. Translated: CASSLVGAQTASYEQYF.

This clone was picked up a small number of times. The chain carries TRBV6-5 and TRBJ1-3; the D is unclear. V was cut by 8 bases and J by 0 bases, with 14 bases left in between. Germline CDR1 reads MNHEY; CDR2 reads SVGAGI. This CDR3 has 15 amino acids. CDR3 coding DNA: TGTGCCAGCCGAAAAACTGGCCTCTCTGGAAACACCATATATTTT. Amino acid sequence: CASRKTGLSGNTIYF.

In its sample, this clone was seen once. This sequence joins TRBV2 and TRBJ1-1; TRBD1 matches 7 bases. Trimming at V came to 4 bases and at J to 5 bases, leaving 7 bases not matched to a gene. Germline loops: CDR1 SNHLY, CDR2 FYNNEI. This CDR3 comprises 14 residues. CDR3 in amino acids: CASSGQGLGTEAFF. The CDR3 DNA sequence: TGTGCCAGCAGTGGACAGGGCCTGGGGACTGAAGCTTTCTTT.

The chain uses TRBV29-1 and TRBJ1-3; 7 bases map to TRBD1. The CDR3 covers 13 residues. The trim removed 5 bases at V and 6 bases at J, leaving 7 bases unmatched. CDR1 is SQVTM, CDR2 ANQGSEA, per germline. The CDR3 region is CSVRTGGENTIYF. CDR3 coding DNA: TGCAGCGTTAGGACAGGCGGAGAAAACACCATATATTTT.

The chain joins TRBV10-3 to TRBJ2-7; D unclear. The CDR3 totals 15 residues. CDR1 and CDR2 from the germline V gene are ENHRY and SYGVKD. The V end lost 0 bases, the J end lost 0 bases, and 9 bases lay between the germline ends. The CDR3: CAISESDGVSYEQYF. The CDR3 nucleotides read TGTGCCATCAGTGAGTCGGACGGAGTCTCCTACGAGCAGTACTTC.

The chain employs TRBV6-2 or TRBV6-3 and TRBJ2-7; the match to TRBD2 covers 13 bases. The CDR3 runs 16 residues. CDR1 MNHEY and CDR2 SVGEGT come from the germline V gene. Trimming at V came to 5 bases and at J to 2 bases, leaving 6 bases not matched to a gene. CDR3 sequence reads: CASSPWTSGRPYEQYF. Written as DNA, the CDR3 is TGTGCCAGCAGTCCCTGGACTAGCGGGAGACCCTACGAGCAGTACTTC.

The chain is built from TRBV5-8 and TRBJ2-3; 8 nucleotides line up with TRBD1. With V trimmed by 4 bases and J by 6 bases, 13 bases remained unmatched. Germline CDR1 SGHTS, CDR2 YDEGEE. This CDR3 has 16 residues. The CDR3 coding sequence is TGTGCCAGCAGCATAAGACAGGGGAGGATCGAGGATACGCAGTATTTT. Its protein product is CASSIRQGRIEDTQYF.

On this clone: At one end, the junction sequence differs from germline, possibly due to a read error. The V and J genes are TRBV3-1 (or the pseudogene TRBV3-2) and TRBJ2-7; D call uncertain. The CDR3 contains 14 residues. The germline V gene has CDR1 LGHDT and CDR2 YNNKEL (reference sequence). The DNA for the CDR3 is TGTGCCAGCACCCAAGGACCTGAGAGCTACGAGCAGTACTTC. Translating it yields CASTQGPESYEQYF.

V gene TRBV5-1 combines with J gene TRBJ1-1, with D possibly being TRBD1 (5 bases). The length of the CDR3 is 14 residues. Germline CDR1 is SGHRS and CDR2 is YFSETQ. Trimming left V 4 bases short and J 4 bases short, with 14 bases between. Here the CDR3 reads CASSAGAGTTEAFF. Written as DNA, the CDR3 is TGCGCCAGCAGCGCCGGGGCCGGGACCACTGAAGCTTTCTTT.

The genes are TRBV6-6 and TRBJ1-3; D is unclear. Trimming shortened V by 7 bases and J by 4 bases, and 20 bases separated the two germline ends. The CDR3 is 16 residues long. Germline V CDR1 and CDR2: MNHNY, SVGAGI (reference sequence). The CDR3 loop is CASNKRQIERGNTIYF. In DNA, the CDR3 is TGTGCCAGCAATAAAAGGCAGATCGAAAGGGGAAACACCATATATTTT.

The rearrangement links TRBV19 to TRBJ2-7, with D uncertain. Germline assignment: CDR1 LNHDA and CDR2 SQIVND (reference sequence). V dropped 3 bases and J dropped 2 bases, with 8 bases sitting between them. The CDR3 has 13 residues. The CDR3, as DNA: TGTGCCAGTAGTATGGCGTCAGCCTACGAGCAGTACTTC. It translates to CASSMASAYEQYF.